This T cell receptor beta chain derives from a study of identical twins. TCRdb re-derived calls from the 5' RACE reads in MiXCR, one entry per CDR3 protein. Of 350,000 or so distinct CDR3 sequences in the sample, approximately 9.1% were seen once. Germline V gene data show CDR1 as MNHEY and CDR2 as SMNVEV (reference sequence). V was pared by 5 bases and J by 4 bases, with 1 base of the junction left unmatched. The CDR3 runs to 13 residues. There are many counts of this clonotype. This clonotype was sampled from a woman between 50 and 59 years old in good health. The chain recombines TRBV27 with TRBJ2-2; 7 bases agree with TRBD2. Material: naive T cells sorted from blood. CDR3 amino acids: CASSPSGTGELFF. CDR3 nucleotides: TGTGCCAGCAGTCCTAGCGGCACCGGGGAGCTGTTTTTT.